These 14 T cell receptor beta chains share one sample of origin, sequenced in a study of immune evolution from preneoplasia to lung adenocarcinoma. The protocol was immunoSEQ multiplex PCR, while the TCRdb copy is restricted to in-frame clones and leaves out a portion. Among 7,400 or so clones listed, approximately 77% were seen once. The source material was FFPE lung adenocarcinoma in situ tissue. The receptor source for this set is an older donor with lung adenocarcinoma. Some clones in this sample may be carry-over from other donors' samples.

This sequence joins TRBV10-2 and TRBJ2-1; D might be TRBD1 (5 bases). CDR3 size: 14 residues. V lost 5 bases to trimming and J lost 7 bases, with 15 bases between them. Germline V gives CDR1 WSHSY, CDR2 SAAADI. In DNA form, the CDR3 reads TGCGCCAGCAGTCCCTCCGGAAGGGGAAATGAGCAGTTCTTC. Amino acid sequence: CASSPSGRGNEQFF.

The chain has TRBV5-1 and TRBJ1-1; no definite D call. CDR1 is SGHRS and CDR2 is YFSETQ in the germline V gene. The V end lost 0 bases, the J end lost 5 bases, and 11 bases lay between the germline ends. This CDR3 has 14 residues. CDR3 bases: TGCGCCAGCAGCTTGGTGCGTTCGGGGACTGAAGCTTTCTTT. As protein: CASSLVRSGTEAFF.

This chain links TRBV5-4 with TRBJ2-2; 9 bases fit TRBD2. Germline V gene data show CDR1 as SGHNT and CDR2 as YYREEE (reference sequence). V lost 2 bases, J lost 0 bases, and 2 bases stayed unmatched. The CDR3 consists of 16 residues. DNA for the CDR3: TGTGCCAGCAGCTTCCGCGGGGGGGCGAACACCGGGGAGCTGTTTTTT. Translated, it gives CASSFRGGANTGELFF.

CDR3: CASKGTDYEQYF. The CDR3 nucleotides are TGTGCCAGTAAGGGGACAGACTACGAGCAGTACTTC. The chain links TRBV19 to TRBJ2-7; 7 bases map to TRBD1. CDR3 length: 12 residues. The germline CDR1 and CDR2 sequences are LNHDA and SQIVND (reference sequence). J was trimmed by 3 bases and V by 7 bases; bases with no gene match: 3.

V gene TRBV30 combines with J gene TRBJ1-2; no definite D call. V was clipped by 4 bases and J by 4 bases, with 10 bases between them. Germline values: CDR1 GTSNPN, CDR2 SVGIG (reference sequence). The CDR3 has 12 amino acids. The CDR3 nucleotides are TGTGCCTGGAACGGACCGGGCTATGGCTACACCTTC. Its protein product is CAWNGPGYGYTF.

This clone has a handful of counts. The V call is TRBV12-5, the J call TRBJ2-2; no reliable D call. The germline CDR1 and CDR2 sequences are LGHNT and FRNRAP. The CDR3 is 14 residues long. The germline V and J ends were trimmed by 1 base and 4 bases, with 7 bases remaining between them. CDR3 DNA sequence: TGTGCTAGTGGTTTGGCTGGCCCCACCGGGGAGCTGTTTTTT. Translation: CASGLAGPTGELFF.

The chain combines TRBV5-1 with TRBJ1-1; D remains unclear. The V and J ends lost 4 bases and 1 base respectively, with 17 bases between them. The CDR3 sequence is 16 residues long. Germline V gene data show CDR1 as SGHRS and CDR2 as YFSETQ. Here the CDR3 DNA reads TGCGCCAGCAGCCTCGGCACGGTCAGTAAGAACACTGAAGCTTTCTTT. It codes for CASSLGTVSKNTEAFF.

CDR3 amino acids: CASSQRSSQHF. In nucleotides, the CDR3 is TGTGCCAGCAGTCAACGGTCGTCCCAGCATTTT. The V and J genes are TRBV6-1 and TRBJ1-5; D call uncertain. V lost 5 bases, J lost 11 bases, and 10 bases lay in between. This CDR3 is built from 11 residues. Germline V gene lookup returns CDR1 MNHNS and CDR2 SASEGT.

This sequence joins TRBV19 and TRBJ2-3; 9 bases fit TRBD1. V shed 7 bases and J 5 bases; nucleotides not matched to a gene: 10. The germline CDR1 and CDR2 sequences are LNHDA and SQIVND (reference sequence). This CDR3 has 15 amino acids. CDR3 sequence reads: CASITDRGFRDTQYF. DNA of the CDR3: TGTGCCAGTATTACGGACAGGGGATTCAGAGATACGCAGTATTTT.

This clone was recorded a few times. The chain couples TRBV5-1 to TRBJ1-4; 7 bases are shared with TRBD1. The junction had 2 bases not matched to a gene; V was cut back by 4 bases and J by 5 bases. The CDR3 is 13 residues long. CDR1 is SGHRS and CDR2 is YFSETQ in the germline V gene. CDR3 nucleotide sequence: TGCGCCAGCAGCGAGGGACAGAATGAAAAACTGTTTTTT. This sequence encodes CASSEGQNEKLFF.

About this clone itself: Other DNA sequences in this specimen translate into the identical CDR3. The chain carries TRBV4-1 and TRBJ1-4, with D tentatively TRBD1 (5 bases). The germline CDR1 and CDR2 sequences are MGHRA and YSYEKL. The CDR3 runs 16 residues. Trimming shortened V by 0 bases and J by 3 bases, and 11 bases separated the two germline ends. DNA for the CDR3: TGCGCCAGCAGCCAAGATGGTAGGGGACCTAATGAAAAACTGTTTTTT. It encodes CASSQDGRGPNEKLFF.

The chain recombines TRBV7-2 with TRBJ2-3; D may be TRBD2 (6 bases). Trimming shortened V by 3 bases and J by 8 bases, and 15 bases separated the two germline ends. The CDR3 has 14 residues. CDR1 and CDR2 from the germline V gene are SGHTA and FQGNSA. The CDR3 region is CASSFRAPGVTQYF. CDR3 sequence (DNA): TGTGCCAGCAGCTTTAGAGCCCCGGGGGTTACGCAGTATTTT.

J is TRBJ2-2 and V is TRBV14; 8 nucleotides line up with TRBD1. CDR3 length: 15 residues. J was trimmed by 3 bases and V by 4 bases; bases with no gene match: 4. Germline V lookup: CDR1 SGHDN, CDR2 FVKESK. CDR3 residues: CASSRHRGDTGELFF. DNA of the CDR3: TGTGCCAGCAGCCGGCACAGGGGGGACACCGGGGAGCTGTTTTTT.

V and J are TRBV9 and TRBJ1-5; D uncertain. CDR3 length: 14 residues. Germline loops: CDR1 SGDLS, CDR2 YYNGEE. Trimming cost V 4 bases and J 6 bases, with 14 bases left between them. The CDR3 protein is CASSPPGFSQPQHF. The CDR3 nucleotides read TGTGCCAGCAGCCCCCCTGGTTTCAGTCAGCCCCAGCATTTT.